These 27 T cell receptor beta chains originate from one sample sequenced in a study of blood T cells in healthy people across ages. Sample-barcoded 5' priming and a J-beta primer mix drove a second PCR of roughly 6 to 12 cycles. TCRdb fed the 5' RACE reads into MiXCR, producing one record per CDR3 protein. Here the sample spans around 1,700,000 distinct CDR3 sequences, 28% being singletons. What was sequenced was blood. Receptor source: a young woman in good health.

The chain has TRBV6-1 and TRBJ1-5; D gene unclear. CDR3 length equals 13 residues. The germline gives CDR1 MNHNS, CDR2 SASEGT. V shed 1 base and J shed 3 bases, with 4 bases lying between them. The CDR3 sequence: CASSEGPNQPQHF. In DNA, the CDR3 is TGTGCCAGCAGTGAAGGGCCCAATCAGCCCCAGCATTTT.

In this sample, this clonotype turned up many times. The chain uses TRBV4-3 and TRBJ2-7, with TRBD1 identical over 8 bases. Germline CDR1 and CDR2: LGHNA and YSLEER. The CDR3 contains 14 residues. Trimming removed 5 bases from V and 2 bases from J; junction bases left unmatched: 5. CDR3 nucleotide sequence: TGCGCCAGCAGCACTGGACAGGGTCCCTACGAGCAGTACTTC. This encodes CASSTGQGPYEQYF.

V and J are TRBV6-1 and TRBJ2-3; 7 bases align to TRBD2. The CDR3 contains 18 residues. The germline V gene encodes CDR1 MNHNS and CDR2 SASEGT. The junction had 21 bases not matched to a gene; V was cut back by 7 bases and J by 5 bases. The CDR3: CASTVGLQSGVREDTQYF. CDR3 nucleotide sequence: TGTGCCAGCACTGTAGGACTCCAAAGCGGGGTCAGGGAAGATACGCAGTATTTT.

Many counts were recorded for this clonotype. The rearrangement uses TRBV28 and TRBJ2-1; TRBD1 matches at 8 bases. Germline CDR1 and CDR2: MDHEN and SYDVKM. The CDR3 spans 14 residues. With V trimmed by 8 bases and J by 9 bases, 12 bases remained unmatched. CDR3 bases: TGTGCCAGCGCAATTTGGACAGGGTTACGTGAGCAGTTCTTC. This gives the protein CASAIWTGLREQFF.

J is TRBJ2-7 and V is TRBV11-2, with D possibly matching TRBD2 (6 bases). This CDR3 contains 15 residues. Deletions cut 1 base from V and 6 bases from J, with 16 bases between. CDR1 and CDR2 (germline): SGHAT, FQNNGV. The CDR3 region is CASSLAGTAGIEQYF. CDR3 nucleotides: TGTGCCAGCAGCTTAGCTGGCACGGCGGGGATCGAGCAGTACTTC.

This chain joins TRBV2 and TRBJ2-1, with 10 bases aligning to TRBD2. CDR1 and CDR2 from the germline V gene are SNHLY and FYNNEI. CDR3 size: 19 residues. Germline trimming cut 8 bases from V and 1 base from J; bases unmatched to any gene: 17. Written as DNA, the CDR3 is TGTGCCAGCCTCCCTCGGGGTCTAGCGGGAGACCCATCCTACAATGAGCAGTTCTTC. Amino acids: CASLPRGLAGDPSYNEQFF.

This clonotype was observed a few times. This chain links TRBV29-1 with TRBJ2-1; the D is unclear. The germline V gene encodes CDR1 SQVTM and CDR2 ANQGSEA. Trimming took off 4 bases at V and 7 bases at J, with 11 bases between the two ends. The length of the CDR3 is 12 residues. The CDR3 DNA follows: TGCAGCGTTGGGACCACGGCGAATGAGCAGTTCTTC. This codes for CSVGTTANEQFF.

There are many counts of this clonotype. V is TRBV6-4 and J is TRBJ2-1; 7 bases map to TRBD2. The CDR3 is 15 amino acids. CDR1 and CDR2 (germline): MRHNA, SNTAGT. J lost 8 bases, V lost 4 bases, and 11 bases had no gene match. DNA of the CDR3: TGTGCCAGCAGTGGGACTAGTCTATCGCGGGATGAGCAGTTCTTC. Protein: CASSGTSLSRDEQFF.

The rearrangement links TRBV7-9 to TRBJ1-2; TRBD1 might be the D (5 bases). This CDR3 region has 17 residues. V dropped 5 bases and J dropped 4 bases, with 23 bases sitting between them. The germline gives CDR1 SEHNR, CDR2 FQNEAQ (reference sequence). The CDR3, as DNA: TGTGCCAGCAGCCCCCCCTCGGCAGGGTTTTCCGGCTATGGCTACACCTTC. This translates into CASSPPSAGFSGYGYTF.

This clonotype was seen once. A read error may be the cause here, since a much bigger clone is one base away. The gene calls are TRBV29-1 and TRBJ2-5, with D unresolved. The V and J ends lost 5 bases and 2 bases respectively, with 15 bases between them. The CDR3 is 14 amino acids. CDR1 is SQVTM and CDR2 is ANQGSEA in the germline V gene. Here the CDR3 reads CSVITRFSQETQYF. Written as DNA, the CDR3 is TGCAGCGTTATAACAAGGTTTTCACAAGAGACCCAGTACTTC. Combining the CDR3 with reference TRBV29-1 and TRBJ2-5 gives the whole variable domain SAVISQKPSRDICQRGTSLTIQCQVDSQVTMMFWYRQQPGQSLTLIATANQGSEATYESGFVIDKFPISRPNLTFSTLTVSNMSPEDSSIYLCSVITRFSQETQYFGPGTRLLVL.

This clonotype has more than one count but fewer than ten. The rearrangement joins TRBV20-1 to TRBJ1-6; TRBD1 aligns across 8 bases. Losses at the gene ends were 5 bases for V and 7 bases for J; bases not matched to a gene: 10. Germline-derived CDR1 and CDR2 are DFQATT and SNEGSKA (reference sequence). The CDR3 spans 15 residues. The DNA of the CDR3 is TGCAGTGCTGGACAGGGTGGCATAAGAAATTCACCCCTCCACTTT. Translating gives CSAGQGGIRNSPLHF.

Concerning this clonotype: Since no conserved phenylalanine or tryptophan closes the CDR3, a read error is the likely cause. CDR3 bases: TGTGCCAGCAGCGAGTTCAGGCAACTGAACACCGGGGAGCTGTTTGTT. Translating it yields CASSEFRQLNTGELFV. The chain carries TRBV5-5 and TRBJ2-2, with D unresolved. CDR1 SGHKS and CDR2 YYEKEE come from the germline V gene (reference sequence). Trimming removed 4 bases at V and 1 base at J, with 14 bases between. This CDR3 spans 16 amino acids.

With respect to this clonotype: A read error may be the cause here, since a much bigger clone is one base away. J is TRBJ2-1 and V is TRBV15, with 7 bases fitting TRBD2. Germline CDR1 LNHNV, CDR2 YYDKDF (reference sequence). Trimming took 5 bases from V and 10 from J; bases not matched to a gene: 14. The length of the CDR3 is 15 residues. Here the CDR3 reads CATSLRASGTYEQFF. The CDR3 region has the DNA TGTGCCACCAGCCTCCGAGCTAGCGGAACCTACGAGCAGTTCTTC. Supplemented by reference TRBV15 and TRBJ2-1, the full variable domain reads DAMVIQNPRYQVTQFGKPVTLSCSQTLNHNVMYWYQQKSSQAPKLLFHYYDKDFNNEADTPDNFQSRRPNTSFCFLDIRSPGLGDTAMYLCATSLRASGTYEQFFGPGTRLTVL.

This clonotype was detected a few times. The rearrangement joins TRBV29-1 to TRBJ1-1, with no clear D. The CDR3 has 13 residues. Trimming removed 3 bases at V and 4 bases at J, with 12 bases between. Germline CDR1 and CDR2: SQVTM and ANQGSEA. CDR3 nucleotides: TGCAGCGTTGACAATGCACCGGCCACTGAAGCTTTCTTT. The encoded protein is CSVDNAPATEAFF.

This clonotype was picked up a small number of times. This chain connects TRBV18 to TRBJ2-7, with 8 bases that match TRBD1. The trim removed 3 bases at V and 2 bases at J, leaving 6 bases unmatched. The germline V gene encodes CDR1 KGHSH and CDR2 LQKENI. This CDR3 region has 15 residues. In nucleotides, the CDR3 is TGTGCCAGCTCACCCGGGACAGGACGCCCCTACGAGCAGTACTTC. This gives the protein CASSPGTGRPYEQYF.

This clonotype came up a few times. An end of the junction does not agree with germline; a read error may underlie this. The V and J genes are TRBV5-1 and TRBJ2-5, with 10 bases that match TRBD2. Germline loops: CDR1 SGHRS, CDR2 YFSETQ. This CDR3 spans 15 amino acids. The CDR3: CASSPSGGDQETRYF. CDR3 DNA sequence: TGCGCCAGCAGCCCTAGCGGGGGCGACCAAGAGACCCGGTACTTC. Drawing the rest from reference TRBV5-1 and TRBJ2-5, the complete variable domain is KAGVTQTPRYLIKTRGQQVTLSCSPISGHRSVSWYQQTPGQGLQFLFEYFSETQRNKGNFPGRFSGRQFSNSRSEMNVSTLELGDSALYLCASSPSGGDQETRYFGPGTRLLVL.

This clonotype was detected a few times. One end of the junction does not line up with germline, which may come from a read error. This chain connects TRBV20-1 to TRBJ1-5; D possibly corresponds to TRBD1 (6 bases). This CDR3 region has 14 residues. From germline, CDR1 is DFQATT and CDR2 SNEGSKA (reference sequence). The CDR3 bases are TGCAGTGTTAGCAGGGGACCTAGCAACCAGCCCCAGCATTTT. This sequence encodes CSVSRGPSNQPQHF.

This clonotype has just a few counts. This sequence joins TRBV18 and TRBJ1-1; no clear D gene. V lost 6 bases and J lost 9, with 14 bases in between. This CDR3 region has 12 residues. Germline V gives CDR1 KGHSH, CDR2 LQKENI. The CDR3 sequence is CASSGRGSKAFF. As DNA, the CDR3 is TGTGCCAGCTCCGGACGGGGTAGCAAAGCTTTCTTT. Complete variable domain (other parts from reference TRBV18 and TRBJ1-1): NAGVMQNPRHLVRRRGQEARLRCSPMKGHSHVYWYRQLPEEGLKFMVYLQKENIIDESGMPKERFSAEFPKEGPSILRIQQVVRGDSAAYFCASSGRGSKAFFGQGTRLTVV.

This chain joins TRBV7-8 and TRBJ2-1; TRBD1 matches 9 bases. The germline CDR1 and CDR2 sequences are SGHVS and FQNEAQ. Trimming took 4 bases from V and 8 from J; bases not matched to a gene: 12. The CDR3 runs 16 residues. CDR3 protein: CASSSSLGQGIDEQFF. The CDR3 region has the DNA TGTGCCAGCAGCTCATCCTTGGGACAGGGTATCGATGAGCAGTTCTTC. Supplemented by reference TRBV7-8 and TRBJ2-1, the full variable domain reads GAGVSQSPRYKVAKRGQDVALRCDPISGHVSLFWYQQALGQGPEFLTYFQNEAQLDKSGLPSDRFFAERPEGSVSTLKIQRTQQEDSAVYLCASSSSLGQGIDEQFFGPGTRLTVL.

This clonotype was observed at least ten times. This sequence joins TRBV15 and TRBJ2-1; 9 positions agree with TRBD1. Per the germline V gene, CDR1 is LNHNV and CDR2 is YYDKDF (reference sequence). V was clipped by 0 bases and J by 6 bases; unmatched bases: 6. The CDR3 runs to 16 residues. CDR3 amino acids: CATSRDSQQGANEQFF. The CDR3 DNA is TGTGCCACCAGCAGAGATAGCCAACAGGGGGCCAATGAGCAGTTCTTC.

This clonotype was seen only a few times. The chain is built from TRBV12-3 or TRBV12-4 and TRBJ1-6; D is undetermined. With 6 bases removed from V and 8 bases from J, the gap between germline ends came to 14 bases. The CDR3 has 14 residues. The CDR3 loop is CASSVGQTYSPLHF. DNA for the CDR3: TGTGCCAGCAGCGTGGGCCAGACTTATTCACCCCTCCACTTT.

This clonotype was recorded only once. This sequence joins TRBV5-1 and TRBJ1-1, with D perhaps TRBD1 (6 bases). V shed 0 bases and J shed 0 bases, with 15 bases lying between them. The CDR3 sequence is 17 residues long. CDR1 is SGHRS, CDR2 YFSETQ, per germline. CDR3 in amino acids: CASSLGGRSVLNTEAFF. The CDR3 DNA reads as TGCGCCAGCAGCTTGGGGGGGCGTAGCGTTTTGAACACTGAAGCTTTCTTT.

This clonotype occurred a few times. The chain carries TRBV20-1 and TRBJ1-6, with TRBD1 identical over 9 bases. Germline assignment: CDR1 DFQATT and CDR2 SNEGSKA (reference sequence). The V segment lost 0 bases and the J segment 6 bases; nucleotides outside the gene matches: 9. CDR3 length: 17 amino acids. The CDR3 protein is CSARDYDRGILNSPLHF. Here the CDR3 DNA reads TGCAGTGCTAGAGATTACGACAGGGGGATCCTTAATTCACCCCTCCACTTT.

On this clonotype itself: A read error may explain this, as a much larger clone is one base away. This chain uses TRBV28 with TRBJ2-4; D call uncertain. The CDR3 runs to 13 residues. The germline gives CDR1 MDHEN, CDR2 SYDVKM. CDR3 DNA: TGTGCCAGCAGCTTATCGAACCCCAGCATTCAGTACTTC. This translates into CASSLSNPSIQYF.

The CDR3 loop reads CASSKGQGGYGYTF. The CDR3 nucleotides are TGTGCCAGCAGCAAGGGACAGGGTGGATATGGCTACACCTTC. This sequence joins TRBV2 and TRBJ1-2, with 9 bases lining up with TRBD1. This CDR3 is built from 14 residues. From germline, CDR1 is SNHLY and CDR2 FYNNEI. The V gene end was trimmed by 6 bases and the J gene end by 5 bases; junction bases not matched to a gene: 7.

The rearrangement links TRBV4-3 to TRBJ1-4; no reliable D call. CDR1 and CDR2 from the germline V gene are LGHNA and YSLEER. This CDR3 spans 17 amino acids. V lost 1 base and J 0 bases, leaving 12 bases between the germline ends. In nucleotides, the CDR3 is TGCGCCAGCAGCCAAGCTAAGGGTTGGACAACTAATGAAAAACTGTTTTTT. Its protein product is CASSQAKGWTTNEKLFF.

This clonotype has more than one count but fewer than ten. The gene calls are TRBV15 and TRBJ1-6; D is unclear. Germline V CDR1 and CDR2: LNHNV, YYDKDF (reference sequence). The CDR3 totals 16 residues. V was pared by 5 bases and J by 10 bases, with 21 bases between. CDR3 sequence: CATSPSRSLPGSPLHF. The CDR3 DNA reads TGTGCCACCAGCCCCTCCCGCAGCCTACCGGGGTCACCCCTCCACTTT. Looking up the rest from reference TRBV15 and TRBJ1-6 gives the full variable domain: DAMVIQNPRYQVTQFGKPVTLSCSQTLNHNVMYWYQQKSSQAPKLLFHYYDKDFNNEADTPDNFQSRRPNTSFCFLDIRSPGLGDTAMYLCATSPSRSLPGSPLHFGNGTRLTVT.